The clone carrying this T cell receptor (beta chain) was seen a few times. Germline-derived CDR1 and CDR2 are SGHNT and YYREEE (reference sequence). CDR3 length: 15 residues. V gave up 1 base and J gave up 2 bases; unmatched junction bases: 2. The data are from a study of beta chain features in type 1 diabetes. Every bit of the isolated RNA underwent reverse transcription, so sequencing read expressed TCRB transcripts. Clones were sequenced by immunoSEQ multiplex PCR, and TCRdb holds only the in-frame ones, with some missing. The sample has roughly 230,000 clones; about 10% are singletons. Sequenced: naive CD4+ T cells from blood. This receptor was taken from a young woman in good health. The rearrangement uses TRBV5-4 and TRBJ2-3; TRBD2 matches at 9 bases. The CDR3 coding sequence is TGTGCCAGCAGCTTGCCTAGCGGGGTCACAGATACGCAGTATTTT. Encoded protein: CASSLPSGVTDTQYF.